This is a list of T cell receptor beta chains from one sample in a study of breast tumors, draining lymph nodes, adjacent tissues. TCRdb independently ran MiXCR on the multiplex PCR reads; one entry per CDR3 protein. The sample lists approximately 230,000 distinct CDR3 sequences, under 35% occurring once. The specimen was axillary lymph node tissue. The source is a female donor with breast cancer. Some clones in this sample may be carry-over from other donors' samples. Each CDR3 is given with its conserved first and last residue. Each record gives: clone size, J gene, V gene, D gene, CDR3 protein, CDR3 DNA. D genes are given only for firm matches. The size entry is marked missing in some rows and otherwise reads once, few, many or a size class.

clone size: NA; J gene: TRBJ1-6; V gene: TRBV2; D gene: NA; CDR3 protein: CASSGSPLHF; CDR3 DNA: TGTGCCAGCAGCGGATCCCCCCTCCACTTT
clone size: many; J gene: TRBJ2-7; V gene: TRBV24-1; D gene: TRBD2; CDR3 protein: CATSEKGLAGGYEQYF; CDR3 DNA: TGTGCCACCAGTGAAAAGGGACTAGCGGGGGGCTACGAGCAGTACTTC
clone size: many; J gene: TRBJ1-5; V gene: TRBV6-6; D gene: TRBD1; CDR3 protein: CASSPQDRGSNQPQHF; CDR3 DNA: TGTGCCAGCAGCCCTCAGGACAGGGGGAGCAATCAGCCCCAGCATTTT
clone size: many; J gene: TRBJ1-5; V gene: TRBV15; D gene: TRBD1; CDR3 protein: CATSLGQVNQPQHF; CDR3 DNA: TGTGCCACCAGCCTAGGACAGGTAAATCAGCCCCAGCATTTT
clone size: many; J gene: TRBJ1-4; V gene: TRBV7-9; D gene: NA; CDR3 protein: CASSPPAATNEKLFF; CDR3 DNA: TGTGCCAGCAGCCCCCCGGCAGCAACTAATGAAAAACTGTTTTTT
clone size: many; J gene: TRBJ2-3; V gene: TRBV6-5; D gene: TRBD2; CDR3 protein: CASSPIAGGRDTQYF; CDR3 DNA: TGTGCCAGCAGTCCAATAGCGGGGGGGCGAGATACGCAGTATTTT
clone size: once; J gene: TRBJ1-2; V gene: TRBV4-2; D gene: TRBD1; CDR3 protein: CASSLSTGVWGYTF; CDR3 DNA: TGTGCCAGCAGCCTTTCGACAGGGGTTTGGGGCTACACCTTC
clone size: many; J gene: TRBJ2-7; V gene: TRBV12-3/TRBV12-4; D gene: TRBD1; CDR3 protein: CASSSSDRLDEQYF; CDR3 DNA: TGTGCCAGCAGTTCCTCGGACAGGTTGGACGAGCAGTACTTC
clone size: once; J gene: TRBJ2-6; V gene: TRBV7-9; D gene: NA; CDR3 protein: CASSLGPLGGVPGANVLTF; CDR3 DNA: TGTGCCAGCAGCTTAGGTCCACTAGGAGGGGTACCTGGGGCCAACGTCCTGACTTTC
clone size: many; J gene: TRBJ2-7; V gene: TRBV4-1; D gene: TRBD2; CDR3 protein: CASSPGPGLGSEQYF; CDR3 DNA: TGCGCCAGCAGCCCAGGACCGGGACTAGGCTCCGAGCAGTACTTC
clone size: NA; J gene: TRBJ1-3; V gene: TRBV7-2; D gene: NA; CDR3 protein: CASSFGEVSGNAIYF; CDR3 DNA: TGTGCCAGCAGCTTCGGGGAGGTTTCTGGAAACGCCATATATTTT
clone size: many; J gene: TRBJ2-2; V gene: TRBV7-9; D gene: NA; CDR3 protein: CASSPFNGLPDTGELFF; CDR3 DNA: TGTGCCAGCAGCCCATTTAATGGGCTTCCGGATACCGGGGAGCTGTTTTTT
clone size: few; J gene: TRBJ2-3; V gene: TRBV6-1; D gene: NA; CDR3 protein: CASSESDGSTDTQYF; CDR3 DNA: TGTGCCAGCAGTGAATCAGACGGAAGCACAGATACGCAGTATTTT
clone size: NA; J gene: TRBJ1-2; V gene: TRBV20-1; D gene: TRBD1; CDR3 protein: CSARPTGTGYTF; CDR3 DNA: TGCAGTGCCCGCCCGACAGGGACTGGCTACACCTTC
clone size: many; J gene: TRBJ1-6; V gene: TRBV7-2; D gene: NA; CDR3 protein: CASSSQGSQARSPLHF; CDR3 DNA: TGTGCCAGCAGCTCTCAAGGGTCCCAAGCTCGCTCACCCCTCCACTTT
clone size: many; J gene: TRBJ2-6; V gene: TRBV6-5; D gene: TRBD2; CDR3 protein: CASSYVAGRASGANVLTF; CDR3 DNA: TGTGCCAGCAGTTACGTGGCCGGGAGGGCCTCTGGGGCCAACGTCCTGACTTTC
clone size: few; J gene: TRBJ1-2; V gene: TRBV6-1; D gene: TRBD1; CDR3 protein: CASSQGGQEIYGYTF; CDR3 DNA: TGTGCCAGCAGTCAAGGGGGACAGGAGATCTATGGCTACACCTTC
clone size: once; J gene: TRBJ2-7; V gene: TRBV29-1; D gene: NA; CDR3 protein: CSPPGYEQYF; CDR3 DNA: TGCAGCCCCCCCGGGTACGAGCAGTACTTC
clone size: many; J gene: TRBJ1-4; V gene: TRBV29-1; D gene: NA; CDR3 protein: CSAGWGNEKLFF; CDR3 DNA: TGCAGCGCTGGATGGGGTAACGAAAAACTGTTTTTT
clone size: many; J gene: TRBJ2-3; V gene: TRBV7-6; D gene: TRBD2; CDR3 protein: CASRALAGGTDTQYF; CDR3 DNA: TGTGCCAGCAGAGCTCTAGCGGGGGGGACAGATACGCAGTATTTT